These T cell receptor beta chains were read from a single sample in a study of blood T cell repertoires in COVID-19. Measured with immunoSEQ multiplex PCR; TCRdb has only the in-frame clones, and not every one. Of about 68,000 clones in the sample, approximately 88% are singletons; the top ten hold 8.8%. The sample taken for sequencing was peripheral blood. Receptors were obtained from a man in his fifties or sixties with active COVID-19. Each CDR3 is given with its conserved first and last residue. Fields, in order: J gene, D gene, clone size, V gene, CDR3 protein, CDR3 DNA. D genes are given only for firm matches. Only some rows state a clone size, as once, few, many or a class for expanded clones.

>TRBJ2-5|.|.|TRBV6-5
CASRFGSQETQYF
TGTGCCAGCAGATTCGGGAGTCAAGAGACCCAGTACTTC
>TRBJ1-2|.|.|TRBV2
CASSARNYGYTF
TGTGCCAGCAGTGCGAGGAACTATGGCTACACCTTC
>TRBJ2-3|.|once|TRBV4-2
CASSPKSGPGADTQYF
TGTGCCAGCAGCCCCAAGTCAGGGCCGGGAGCAGATACGCAGTATTTT
>TRBJ2-1|TRBD2|.|TRBV3-1/TRBV3-2
CASSRPGAGGAGNEQFF
TGTGCCAGCAGCCGCCCGGGGGCCGGGGGGGCTGGGAATGAGCAGTTCTTC
>TRBJ1-5|TRBD1|few|TRBV19
CASSPGTGNNQPQHF
TGTGCCAGTAGCCCTGGGACAGGGAACAATCAGCCCCAGCATTTT
>TRBJ1-1|.|.|TRBV11-2
CASSFRTDTEAFF
TGTGCCAGCAGCTTTCGGACAGACACTGAAGCTTTCTTT
>TRBJ2-7|TRBD1|.|TRBV11-2
CASSHGTGAYEQYF
TGTGCCAGCAGCCATGGGACAGGAGCCTACGAGCAGTACTTC
>TRBJ1-6|TRBD1|.|TRBV6-5
CASRVHDRDDSPLHF
TGTGCCAGCAGGGTCCACGACAGGGACGATTCACCCCTCCACTTT
>TRBJ2-5|.|.|TRBV5-6
CASSDLSAGAGETQYF
TGTGCCAGCAGCGACCTTTCTGCGGGGGCCGGGGAGACCCAGTACTTC
>TRBJ2-3|.|few|TRBV3-1/TRBV3-2
CASSRDFSSTDTQYF
TGTGCCAGCAGCCGGGACTTTTCTAGCACAGATACGCAGTATTTT
>TRBJ2-7|.|.|TRBV2
CASSDQGSAYEQYF
TGTGCCAGCAGTGATCAGGGGTCGGCCTACGAGCAGTACTTC
>TRBJ2-6|.|.|TRBV7-6
CASSLQNSGANVLTF
TGTGCCAGCAGCCTACAGAATTCGGGGGCCAACGTCCTGACTTTC
>TRBJ2-2|.|.|TRBV21-1
CASSKRQGNTGELFF
TGTGCCAGCAGCAAGAGACAGGGAAACACCGGGGAGCTGTTTTTT
>TRBJ2-7|TRBD1|once|TRBV19
CASRPGQGAYEQYF
TGTGCCAGTAGGCCGGGACAGGGGGCCTACGAGCAGTACTTC
>TRBJ2-3|TRBD2|.|TRBV7-2
CASSFGLAGGGDTQYF
TGTGCCAGCAGCTTCGGACTAGCGGGGGGAGGGGATACGCAGTATTTT
>TRBJ2-7|.|once|TRBV6-2/TRBV6-3
CASSYNREEQYF
TGTGCCAGCAGTTACAACAGGGAAGAGCAGTACTTC
>TRBJ2-2|TRBD2|.|TRBV27
CASSLLAGGEETGELFF
TGTGCCAGCAGTTTACTAGCGGGAGGGGAGGAGACCGGGGAGCTGTTTTTT
>TRBJ2-6|.|.|TRBV5-6
CASSLPTAKASGANVLTF
TGTGCCAGCAGCTTGCCGACAGCAAAGGCCTCTGGGGCCAACGTCCTGACTTTC
>TRBJ2-1|.|once|TRBV12-1
CASSPPTSSNEQFF
TGTGCCAGCAGCCCCCCGACTAGTTCAAATGAGCAGTTCTTC
>TRBJ1-4|TRBD1|.|TRBV4-1
CASSQSPGQRQLIAEKLFF
TGCGCCAGCAGCCAATCCCCGGGACAGAGACAACTAATTGCTGAAAAACTGTTTTTT
>TRBJ2-1|TRBD1|.|TRBV5-4
CASNPQQGAVEQFF
TGTGCCAGCAATCCGCAACAGGGGGCTGTTGAGCAGTTCTTC
>TRBJ2-1|TRBD2|few|TRBV5-1
CASSLGTSNEQFF
TGCGCCAGCAGCTTGGGGACTAGCAATGAGCAGTTCTTC
>TRBJ2-1|TRBD1|.|TRBV13
CASSPYRGSGNEQFF
TGTGCCAGCAGCCCATACAGGGGGAGCGGCAATGAGCAGTTCTTC
>TRBJ1-2|TRBD1|.|TRBV30
CASPGQGGGYTF
TGTGCTTCGCCGGGACAGGGGGGGGGCTACACCTTC
>TRBJ1-1|.|.|TRBV10-3
CAISEWPPGGMNTEAFF
TGTGCCATCAGTGAGTGGCCCCCGGGGGGGATGAACACTGAAGCTTTCTTT
>TRBJ2-1|TRBD1|.|TRBV7-9
CASSSDRVYNEQFF
TGTGCCAGCAGCTCCGACAGGGTGTACAATGAGCAGTTCTTC
>TRBJ2-1|TRBD1|.|TRBV9
CASSPGQGAYNEQFF
TGTGCCAGCAGCCCGGGACAGGGGGCATACAATGAGCAGTTCTTC
>TRBJ1-1|TRBD1|.|TRBV5-1
CASSSLQGVSTEAFF
TGCGCCAGCAGCTCTTTACAGGGGGTGAGCACTGAAGCTTTCTTT
>TRBJ1-3|.|.|TRBV4-2
CASSQEWGGRDTIYF
TGTGCCAGCAGCCAAGAATGGGGGGGGCGAGACACCATATATTTT
>TRBJ1-2|TRBD1|.|TRBV19
CASSSGQANYGYTF
TGTGCCAGTAGTTCCGGACAGGCTAACTATGGCTACACCTTC
>TRBJ1-3|TRBD1|.|TRBV7-6
CASSLGQGRRAGNTIYF
TGTGCCAGCAGCCTGGGACAGGGGAGGAGGGCTGGAAACACCATATATTTT
>TRBJ2-4|TRBD1|.|TRBV12-5
CASAKPGTEQNIQYF
TGTGCTAGTGCCAAACCCGGGACAGAACAAAACATTCAGTACTTC
>TRBJ2-1|TRBD2|.|TRBV28
CASSLSSGSYNEQFF
TGTGCCAGCAGTCTCTCTAGCGGATCCTACAATGAGCAGTTCTTC
>TRBJ2-7|.|.|TRBV27
CASIGVGGWGEQYF
TGTGCCAGCATCGGCGTGGGGGGATGGGGCGAGCAGTACTTC
>TRBJ2-7|TRBD1|.|TRBV7-8
CASSSRDRGNEQYF
TGTGCCAGCAGCTCCAGGGACAGGGGAAACGAGCAGTACTTC
>TRBJ1-5|.|.|TRBV4-1
CASSQVEGAGQPQHF
TGCGCCAGCAGCCAAGTGGAAGGTGCGGGCCAGCCCCAGCATTTT
>TRBJ2-5|.|.|TRBV5-4
CASSRDLGETQYF
TGTGCCAGCAGCCGGGACTTAGGGGAGACCCAGTACTTC
>TRBJ2-5|.|.|TRBV15
CATSRAPSRQETQYF
TGTGCCACCAGCAGAGCCCCTTCGCGGCAAGAGACCCAGTACTTC
>TRBJ2-2|TRBD1|.|TRBV4-1
CASSQDRMQGVSGELFF
TGCGCCAGCAGCCAAGATAGGATGCAGGGGGTGAGCGGGGAGCTGTTTTTT
>TRBJ1-3|TRBD1|.|TRBV5-1
CASSLTQGAGGNTIYF
TGCGCCAGCAGCTTGACACAGGGGGCAGGAGGAAACACCATATATTTT
>TRBJ1-2|TRBD1|.|TRBV5-1
CASSQTGNYGYTF
TGCGCCAGCAGTCAGACAGGGAACTATGGCTACACCTTC
>TRBJ2-7|.|.|TRBV5-1
CASSLRAGFYEQYF
TGCGCCAGCAGCTTAAGGGCGGGTTTCTACGAGCAGTACTTC
>TRBJ2-1|TRBD1|.|TRBV6-5
CASSRDRGAYNEQFF
TGTGCCAGCAGCCGTGACAGGGGTGCCTACAATGAGCAGTTCTTC
>TRBJ2-3|.|.|TRBV3-1/TRBV3-2
CASSQGADPTDTQYF
TGTGCCAGCAGCCAAGGGGCAGACCCCACAGATACGCAGTATTTT
>TRBJ1-3|.|.|TRBV19
CASTPRVRNTIYF
TGTGCTTCGACCCCCAGGGTGCGAAACACCATATATTTT
>TRBJ2-3|.|.|TRBV29-1
CSVGGETDTQYF
TGCAGCGTTGGAGGAGAAACAGATACGCAGTATTTT
>TRBJ2-3|.|.|TRBV4-2
CASSLTSKGTDTQYF
TGTGCCAGCAGCCTAACTAGCAAAGGCACAGATACGCAGTATTTT
>TRBJ2-3|.|.|TRBV9
CASSGRGDRTDTQYF
TGTGCCAGCAGCGGGAGGGGAGATCGCACAGATACGCAGTATTTT
>TRBJ1-6|TRBD1|.|TRBV19
CASSSRDRVNSPLHF
TGTGCCAGTAGTAGCCGGGACAGGGTTAATTCACCCCTCCACTTT
>TRBJ1-4|TRBD1|.|TRBV28
CASSPSAGQTNEKLFF
TGTGCCAGCAGCCCTTCGGCGGGACAGACAAATGAAAAACTGTTTTTT
>TRBJ1-1|.|once|TRBV20-1
CSASGPVTEAFF
TGCAGTGCTAGTGGTCCTGTAACTGAAGCTTTCTTT
>TRBJ2-7|.|.|TRBV6-1
CASSDARPGDYEQYF
TGTGCCAGCAGTGATGCCCGACCAGGGGACTACGAGCAGTACTTC
>TRBJ1-6|.|.|TRBV7-6
CASSLRTGNSPLHF
TGTGCCAGCAGCTTAAGAACAGGGAATTCACCCCTCCACTTT
>TRBJ2-1|.|.|TRBV30
CAWRPLGRAYNEQFF
TGTGCCTGGAGGCCCCTCGGGCGGGCCTACAATGAGCAGTTCTTC
>TRBJ2-1|.|.|TRBV5-1
CASGNPGYNEQFF
TGCGCCAGCGGAAATCCGGGTTACAATGAGCAGTTCTTC
>TRBJ2-7|TRBD1|.|TRBV7-2
CASQTGQGMSYEQYF
TGTGCCAGTCAGACCGGACAGGGTATGTCCTACGAGCAGTACTTC
>TRBJ1-1|.|.|TRBV2
CASGGATTEAFF
TGTGCCAGTGGGGGGGCGACCACTGAAGCTTTCTTT
>TRBJ2-3|.|few|TRBV4-1
CASSHSRDTDTQYF
TGCGCCAGCAGCCATTCCCGGGACACAGATACGCAGTATTTT